This T cell receptor beta chain was observed in a study of HIV-infected patients and healthy controls. General study points: Healthy control repertoires had roughly threefold more distinct CDR3s than untreated HIV+ repertoires, and higher Shannon diversity.

The V segment lost 4 bases and the J segment 8 bases; nucleotides outside the gene matches: 7. CDR1 is SGHKS, CDR2 YYEKEE, per germline (reference sequence). The CDR3 contains 15 residues. This clonotype has ten or more counts. Its antigen is currently unknown. All unsorted peripheral T cells were captured because whole blood was used without fractionation. Peripheral blood, roughly 2.3 ml, was drawn for RNA extraction. cDNA was made from around 0.5 ug RNA using alpha and beta constant primers. Separate chain-specific third strand synthesis with multiplexing indices produced the alpha and beta libraries. Ligation attached cDNA to a 5' RACE adapter that carried a random hexamer and SP2 site. After a brief PCR adding P5, P7 and a second index, approximately 23 amplification cycles followed. TCRdb called the 5' RACE reads again in MiXCR, with one record for every CDR3 protein. The profile shows around 15,000 distinct CDR3 sequences, around 6.7% of them singletons.

The rearrangement joins TRBV5-5 to TRBJ1-4; 11 bases map to TRBD1. The sequence came from an adult in good health. Sample: blood. The CDR3 DNA sequence: TGTGCCAGCAGCCGGACAGGGGGCGCAGGGGAAAAACTGTTTTTT. Translation: CASSRTGGAGEKLFF. Supplemented by reference TRBV5-5 and TRBJ1-4, the full variable domain reads DAGVTQSPTHLIKTRGQQVTLRCSPISGHKSVSWYQQVLGQGPQFIFQYYEKEERGRGNFPDRFSARQFPNYSSELNVNALLLGDSALYLCASSRTGGAGEKLFFGSGTQLSVL.